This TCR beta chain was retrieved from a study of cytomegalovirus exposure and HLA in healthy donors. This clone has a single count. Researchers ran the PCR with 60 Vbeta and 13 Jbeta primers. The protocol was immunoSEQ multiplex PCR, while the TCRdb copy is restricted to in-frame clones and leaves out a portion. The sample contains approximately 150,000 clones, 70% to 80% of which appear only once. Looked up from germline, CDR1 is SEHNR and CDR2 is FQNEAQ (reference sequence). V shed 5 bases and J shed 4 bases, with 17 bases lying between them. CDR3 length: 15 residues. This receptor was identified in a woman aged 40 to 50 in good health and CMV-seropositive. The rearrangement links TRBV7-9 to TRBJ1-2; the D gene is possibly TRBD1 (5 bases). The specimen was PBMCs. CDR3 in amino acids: CASSPRQGSSYGYTF. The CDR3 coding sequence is TGTGCCAGCAGCCCACGGCAGGGCTCCTCCTATGGCTACACCTTC. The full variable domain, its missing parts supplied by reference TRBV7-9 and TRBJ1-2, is DTGVSQNPRHKITKRGQNVTFRCDPISEHNRLYWYRQTLGQGPEFLTYFQNEAQLEKSRLLSDRFSAERPKGSFSTLEIQRTEQGDSAMYLCASSPRQGSSYGYTFGSGTRLTVV.